These 18 T cell receptor beta chains share one sample of origin, sequenced in a study of blood T cell repertoires in COVID-19 (TCRdb year 2020). Receptors were amplified or captured by the immunoSEQ multiplex PCR assay. TCRdb re-hosts the immuneACCESS table, in-frame sequences only. Its copies lack some clones; in the studies checked, an unresolved V gene accounts for under half of them, and the cause for the rest is not known. The sample data list about 16,000 clones, and approximately 88% of these were observed just once. The ten largest clonotypes hold 20% to 25% of the sample. Sequencing was done on a sample of peripheral blood. All receptors come from a man in his sixties with acute or convalescent COVID-19.

The genes are TRBV11-3 and TRBJ1-5, with 8 bases aligning to TRBD1. Germline lookup yields CDR1 SGHNT and CDR2 YENEEA. The CDR3 runs to 16 residues. V shed 4 bases, J shed 2 bases, and the junction held 7 bases outside the gene matches. The CDR3 is CASSYLGTGRNQPQHF. The CDR3 DNA reads as TGTGCCAGCAGCTATCTCGGGACAGGACGCAATCAGCCCCAGCATTTT.

The genes are TRBV11-2 and TRBJ1-2, with D possibly matching TRBD1 (6 bases). V lost 5 bases and J 4 bases, leaving 8 bases between the germline ends. The length of the CDR3 is 12 residues. Looked up from germline, CDR1 is SGHAT and CDR2 is FQNNGV. CDR3 DNA: TGTGCCAGCAGCCCGGACAGCTATGGCTACACCTTC. This codes for CASSPDSYGYTF.

The chain carries TRBV7-2 and TRBJ2-1, with D tentatively TRBD2 (6 bases). The germline V gene encodes CDR1 SGHTA and CDR2 FQGNSA. The CDR3 covers 16 residues. Trimming pared 0 bases from V and 1 base from J, leaving 10 bases between. The CDR3 bases are TGTGCCAGCAGCTTAGCTGGGAGCGGGTCCTACAATGAGCAGTTCTTC. Encoded protein: CASSLAGSGSYNEQFF.

The J gene is TRBJ1-1, the V gene TRBV6-6; TRBD1 might be the D (6 bases). CDR1 and CDR2 (germline): MNHNY, SVGAGI (reference sequence). The CDR3 sequence is 12 residues long. Trimming shortened V by 8 bases and J by 1 base, and 8 bases separated the two germline ends. The CDR3 sequence is CASATGNTEAFF. The CDR3, as DNA: TGTGCCAGCGCGACAGGGAACACTGAAGCTTTCTTT.

V usage is TRBV30 and J usage is TRBJ1-1; perhaps TRBD1 as D (6 bases). Trimming took 3 bases from V and 3 from J, leaving 11 bases between them. Germline V lookup: CDR1 GTSNPN, CDR2 SVGIG (reference sequence). This CDR3 region has 13 residues. The CDR3 nucleotides read TGTGCCTGGAGGGAGGGGGGGGACACTGAAGCTTTCTTT. Its translation is CAWREGGDTEAFF.

DNA for the CDR3: TGTGCCAGCAGTATTAGCGGGAGGGCCGGGGAGCAGTACTTC. It specifies CASSISGRAGEQYF. V gene TRBV27 combines with J gene TRBJ2-7, with 11 nucleotides matching TRBD2. Unmatched junction bases numbered 7, after V lost 5 bases and J lost 7 bases. The CDR3 is 14 amino acids. Per the germline V gene, CDR1 is MNHEY and CDR2 is SMNVEV (reference sequence).

The chain recombines TRBV18 with TRBJ1-4; no firm D call. Germline V gene lookup returns CDR1 KGHSH and CDR2 LQKENI. The CDR3 is made up of 14 amino acids. The V gene lost 2 bases and the J gene lost 7 bases, with 11 bases spanning the gap. In DNA, the CDR3 is TGTGCCAGCTCACCAGCGGCCTTTGGTGAAAAACTGTTTTTT. This gives the protein CASSPAAFGEKLFF.

The V call is TRBV19, the J call TRBJ2-1, with 8 positions matching TRBD2. V lost 4 bases to trimming and J lost 6 bases; unmatched junction nucleotides: 5. The CDR3 has 14 amino acids. Germline V gives CDR1 LNHDA, CDR2 SQIVND (reference sequence). CDR3 sequence reads: CASSRSGSSNEQFF. DNA for the CDR3: TGTGCCAGTAGTAGGAGCGGGAGCTCCAATGAGCAGTTCTTC. Filled out from reference TRBV19 and TRBJ2-1, the complete variable domain reads DGGITQSPKYLFRKEGQNVTLSCEQNLNHDAMYWYRQDPGQGLRLIYYSQIVNDFQKGDIAEGYSVSREKKESFPLTVTSAQKNPTAFYLCASSRSGSSNEQFFGPGTRLTVL.

The chain recombines TRBV5-1 with TRBJ2-5; D remains unclear. The germline gives CDR1 SGHRS, CDR2 YFSETQ. V was shortened by 7 bases and J by 5 bases, with 18 bases between the two germline ends. There are 14 residues in the CDR3. Written as DNA, the CDR3 is TGCGCCAGCTCTACCGCCGCGGCTGGGGAGACCCAGTACTTC. Its translation is CASSTAAAGETQYF.

The chain employs TRBV28 and TRBJ2-7, with 7 bases that match TRBD1. Germline assignment: CDR1 MDHEN and CDR2 SYDVKM. V trimming: 5 bases; J trimming: 2 bases; junction bases outside the gene matches: 6. CDR3 size: 14 residues. CDR3 in amino acids: CASSLMGTAYEQYF. The DNA for the CDR3 is TGTGCCAGCAGTCTAATGGGGACAGCCTACGAGCAGTACTTC.

The rearrangement uses TRBV7-3 and TRBJ2-2, with 9 bases fitting TRBD1. The trim removed 6 bases at V and 6 bases at J, leaving 5 bases unmatched. The germline V gene has CDR1 SGHTA and CDR2 FQGTGA. CDR3 length: 14 residues. CDR3 loop: CASSSGTGSGELFF. DNA of the CDR3: TGTGCCAGCAGTTCCGGGACAGGGTCCGGGGAGCTGTTTTTT.

The count of this clone is one. The chain is built from TRBV11-2 and TRBJ2-1, with 12 bases matching TRBD2. The CDR3 has 19 residues. The V gene's germline CDR1 is SGHAT and CDR2 FQNNGV. J was trimmed by 0 bases and V by 0 bases; bases with no gene match: 6. In nucleotides, the CDR3 is TGTGCCAGCAGCTTAGATAGGACTAGCGGGGTCCGCTCCTACAATGAGCAGTTCTTC. Encoded protein: CASSLDRTSGVRSYNEQFF.

V and J are TRBV9 and TRBJ2-1; TRBD1 agrees at 10 bases. J was trimmed by 2 bases and V by 4 bases; bases with no gene match: 3. This CDR3 spans 15 amino acids. Per germline, CDR1 SGDLS and CDR2 YYNGEE. For the CDR3, the DNA is TGTGCCAGCAGCTTGACAGGGGGCCCCTACAATGAGCAGTTCTTC. Its translation: CASSLTGGPYNEQFF.

The chain uses TRBV5-1 and TRBJ1-2, with D perhaps TRBD1 (6 bases). CDR1 SGHRS and CDR2 YFSETQ come from the germline V gene. Trimming shortened V by 4 bases and J by 3 bases, and 10 bases separated the two germline ends. CDR3 length: 13 residues. The chain's CDR3 is CASSVGQYYGYTF. The CDR3 bases are TGCGCCAGCAGCGTCGGACAGTACTATGGCTACACCTTC. The variable domain in full, completed from reference TRBV5-1 and TRBJ1-2, reads KAGVTQTPRYLIKTRGQQVTLSCSPISGHRSVSWYQQTPGQGLQFLFEYFSETQRNKGNFPGRFSGRQFSNSRSEMNVSTLELGDSALYLCASSVGQYYGYTFGSGTRLTVV.

This clone occurred once. The V gene is TRBV11-2, the J gene TRBJ1-3; D gene unclear. The CDR3 consists of 16 residues. Germline lookup yields CDR1 SGHAT and CDR2 FQNNGV. Between the trimmed V and J ends, which lost 2 bases and 0 bases, there was a span of 11 bases. This CDR3 reads CASSLSHGSSGNTIYF. The CDR3, as DNA: TGTGCCAGCAGCTTAAGTCACGGGAGCTCTGGAAACACCATATATTTT.

This clone has just one count. The gene calls are TRBV4-1 and TRBJ2-1, with TRBD1 identical over 8 bases. The V and J ends lost 3 bases and 7 bases, in that order; junction bases with no gene match: 8. CDR1 is MGHRA and CDR2 is YSYEKL in the germline V gene. This CDR3 is built from 15 residues. The CDR3: CASSHRLQGANEQFF. CDR3 coding DNA: TGCGCCAGCAGCCACCGCTTGCAGGGGGCGAATGAGCAGTTCTTC.

The V gene is TRBV27, the J gene TRBJ1-4, with TRBD1 matching over 7 bases. Per the germline V gene, CDR1 is MNHEY and CDR2 is SMNVEV (reference sequence). V shed 5 bases, J shed 2 bases, and the junction held 2 bases outside the gene matches. The CDR3 is made up of 14 amino acids. The CDR3 sequence is CASSPQGTNEKLFF. CDR3 sequence (DNA): TGTGCCAGCAGTCCACAGGGGACTAATGAAAAACTGTTTTTT.

The chain combines TRBV2 with TRBJ2-7, with a tentative D call TRBD2 (6 bases). Trimming stripped 8 bases from V and 9 bases from J, with 23 bases between. Germline CDR1 SNHLY, CDR2 FYNNEI. There are 14 residues in the CDR3. CDR3 nucleotides: TGTGCCAGCTCCGATGGGGGGTGGGTGCGTGGGCAGTACTTC. Translation gives CASSDGGWVRGQYF.